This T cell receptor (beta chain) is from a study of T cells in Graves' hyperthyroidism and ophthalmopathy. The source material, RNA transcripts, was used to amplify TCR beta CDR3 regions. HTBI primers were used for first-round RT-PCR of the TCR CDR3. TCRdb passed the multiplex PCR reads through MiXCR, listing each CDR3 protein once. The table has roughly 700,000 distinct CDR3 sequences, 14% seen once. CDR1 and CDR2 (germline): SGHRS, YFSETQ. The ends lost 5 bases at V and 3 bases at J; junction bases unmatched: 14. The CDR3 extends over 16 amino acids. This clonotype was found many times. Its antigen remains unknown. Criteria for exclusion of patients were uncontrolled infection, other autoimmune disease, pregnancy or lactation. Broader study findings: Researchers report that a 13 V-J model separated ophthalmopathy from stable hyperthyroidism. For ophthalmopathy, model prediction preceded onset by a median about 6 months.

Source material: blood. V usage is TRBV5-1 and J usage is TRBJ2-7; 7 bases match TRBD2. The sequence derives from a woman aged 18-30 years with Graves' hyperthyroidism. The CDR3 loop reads CASRLQSAGPFYEQYF. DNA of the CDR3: TGCGCCAGCAGGCTGCAGTCAGCGGGACCCTTCTACGAGCAGTACTTC.